This T cell receptor beta chain was documented in a study of shared clonotypes between healthy human individuals. Unsorted samples, those not sorted, used some 100 million PBMCs for genomic DNA. Each subset's genomic DNA was shared equally among a number of immunoSEQ plates. Study processing details: Filtering was not the same, since immunoSEQ gave junction-only sequences without quality scores. Sequencing used immunoSEQ multiplex PCR; TCRdb keeps in-frame clones, though not all of them. That table is the source of V, J and clone size, and D and trimming were worked out from the DNA. The table records about 490,000 clones, 65% to 80% of them present only once. The germline gives CDR1 MDHEN, CDR2 SYDVKM. Deletions cut 3 bases from V and 7 bases from J, with 13 bases between. The CDR3 consists of 14 residues.

V and J are TRBV28 and TRBJ1-5; a weak D match, TRBD1 (5 bases). The receptor was derived from a woman between 40 and 55 years old in good health. Some clones in this sample may be carry-over from other donors' samples. Sequencing was done on a sample of PBMCs. CDR3 in DNA: TGTGCCAGCAGTTTGGGTGGGGCGGTCCAGCCCCAGCATTTT. Amino acids: CASSLGGAVQPQHF.